This T cell receptor (beta chain) was captured by sequencing in a study of blood T cell repertoires in COVID-19. Study in general: Samples came from the United States, Italy and Spain, spanning acute and convalescent COVID-19.

This clone has only one observation. Source study methods: Researchers report that nucleated cell counts were estimated from reference gene primer amplification. Some clones are missing from TCRdb's copy, which holds only in-frame ones; the method was immunoSEQ multiplex PCR. From that table come the V and J calls and clone size; the DNA was used to work out D and trimming. The sample carries tens of thousands of clones, 85% to 90% recorded once. This CDR3 comprises 14 residues. From germline, CDR1 is KGHDR and CDR2 SFDVKD. Germline trimming cut 4 bases from V and 7 bases from J; bases unmatched to any gene: 7.

This clonotype was sampled from a man of 80 years or more with acute or convalescent COVID-19. The sequencing sample was made of peripheral blood. V usage is TRBV24-1 and J usage is TRBJ1-1; 8 positions match TRBD1. Here the CDR3 reads CATSDETGVNEAFF. The CDR3, as DNA: TGTGCCACCAGTGACGAGACAGGGGTGAATGAAGCTTTCTTT.